This T cell receptor (beta chain) stems from a study of T cell responses to AZD1222 COVID-19 vaccine. Broader study findings: Unmutated variant regions are reportedly the target of nearly half of TCRs that are spike-specific. Donors, mostly white British, included more females; clonal diversity was possibly underestimated.

Generated by immunoSEQ multiplex PCR, the TCRdb table keeps only in-frame clones and is missing some. The table shows around 160,000 clones, with roughly 94% occurring only once. As to this clone: Its matching antigen is unknown.

The CDR3 extends over 14 amino acids. The junction had 1 base not matched to a gene; V was cut back by 2 bases and J by 8 bases. The germline CDR1 and CDR2 sequences are SGHAT and FQDESV (reference sequence). Material: peripheral blood, obtained 28 days after the second AZD1222 dose. The receptor was derived from an adult who received the AZD1222 COVID-19 vaccine. The V call is TRBV11-1, the J call TRBJ1-6; TRBD1 matches 9 bases. For the CDR3, the DNA is TGTGCCAGCAGCTTACGGACAGGGGATTCACCCCTCCACTTT. It translates to CASSLRTGDSPLHF. The entire variable domain, with the rest obtained from reference TRBV11-1 and TRBJ1-6, is as follows: EAEVAQSPRYKITEKSQAVAFWCDPISGHATLYWYRQILGQGPELLVQFQDESVVDDSQLPKDRFSAERLKGVDSTLKIQPAELGDSAMYLCASSLRTGDSPLHFGNGTRLTVT.